This T cell receptor (beta chain) was identified during a study of Graves' ophthalmopathy and Graves' hyperthyroidism. The CDR3 covers 13 residues. Trimming took 2 bases from V and 3 from J, leaving 5 bases between them. In germline, CDR1 is MNHEY, CDR2 SVGEGT. For repertoire sequencing, the TCR beta CDR3 regions were amplified from RNA transcripts. Scientists carried out first-round RT-PCR using HTBI primers and then a second-round multiplex PCR. Via MiXCR, TCRdb re-called the multiplex PCR reads, giving one row per CDR3 protein. The data contain roughly 350,000 distinct CDR3 sequences, about a sixth of them singletons. In its sample, this clonotype was seen many times.

The V and J genes are TRBV6-2 or TRBV6-3 and TRBJ1-5; D is undetermined. What was sequenced was peripheral blood. This clonotype originated in an adult woman with stable Graves' hyperthyroidism. Here the CDR3 DNA reads TGTGCCAGCAGTTACCAGACCAATCAGCCCCAGCATTTT. This encodes CASSYQTNQPQHF.